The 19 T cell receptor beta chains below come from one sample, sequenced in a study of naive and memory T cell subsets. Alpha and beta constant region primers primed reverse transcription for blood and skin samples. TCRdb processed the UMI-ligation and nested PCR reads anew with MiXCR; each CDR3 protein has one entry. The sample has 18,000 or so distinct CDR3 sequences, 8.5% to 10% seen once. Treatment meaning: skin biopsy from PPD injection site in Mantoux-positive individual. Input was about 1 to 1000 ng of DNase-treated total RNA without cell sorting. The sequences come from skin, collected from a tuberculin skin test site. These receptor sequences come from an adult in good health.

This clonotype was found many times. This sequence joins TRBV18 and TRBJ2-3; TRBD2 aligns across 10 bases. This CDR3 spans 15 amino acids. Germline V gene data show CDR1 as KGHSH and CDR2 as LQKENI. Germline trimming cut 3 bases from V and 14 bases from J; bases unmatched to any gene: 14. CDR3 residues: CASSPSGTSELLRYF. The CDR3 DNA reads TGTGCCAGCTCACCGAGTGGGACTAGCGAGCTCTTGAGGTATTTT. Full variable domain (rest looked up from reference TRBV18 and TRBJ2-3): NAGVMQNPRHLVRRRGQEARLRCSPMKGHSHVYWYRQLPEEGLKFMVYLQKENIIDESGMPKERFSAEFPKEGPSILRIQQVVRGDSAAYFCASSPSGTSELLRYFGPGTRLTVL.

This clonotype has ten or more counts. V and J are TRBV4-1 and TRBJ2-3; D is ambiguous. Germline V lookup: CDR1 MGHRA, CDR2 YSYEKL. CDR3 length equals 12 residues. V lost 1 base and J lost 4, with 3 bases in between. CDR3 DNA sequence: TGCGCCAGCAGCCAAGTTTCAGATACGCAGTATTTT. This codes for CASSQVSDTQYF.

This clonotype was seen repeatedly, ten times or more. The CDR3 loop reads CARTARKGDYNEQFF. The CDR3 DNA follows: TGTGCCAGAACCGCGCGGAAGGGAGACTACAATGAGCAGTTCTTC. The gene calls are TRBV27 and TRBJ2-1; maybe TRBD2 (5 bases). The CDR3 is 15 residues long. V gave up 9 bases and J gave up 3 bases, with 18 bases separating them. The V gene's germline CDR1 is MNHEY and CDR2 SMNVEV (reference sequence).

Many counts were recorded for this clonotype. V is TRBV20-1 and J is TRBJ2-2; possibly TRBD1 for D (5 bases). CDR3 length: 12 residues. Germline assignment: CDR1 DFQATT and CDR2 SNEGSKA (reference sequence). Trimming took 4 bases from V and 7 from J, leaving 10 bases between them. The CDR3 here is CSATGAGGELFF. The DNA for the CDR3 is TGCAGTGCTACTGGGGCCGGCGGGGAGCTGTTTTTT.

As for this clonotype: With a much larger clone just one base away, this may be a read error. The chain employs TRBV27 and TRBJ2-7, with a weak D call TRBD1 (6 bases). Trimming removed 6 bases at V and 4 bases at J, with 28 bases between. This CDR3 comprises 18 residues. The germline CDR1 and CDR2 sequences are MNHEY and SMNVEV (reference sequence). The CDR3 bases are TGTGCCAGCAGCTATATCGTCTATGCGCCGGTACAGGGTTACGAGCAGTACTTC. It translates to CASSYIVYAPVQGYEQYF.

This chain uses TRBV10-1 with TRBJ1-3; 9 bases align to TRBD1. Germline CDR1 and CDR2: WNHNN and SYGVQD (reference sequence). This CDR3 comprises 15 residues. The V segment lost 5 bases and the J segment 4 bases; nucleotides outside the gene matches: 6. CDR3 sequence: CASSMDRGSGNTIYF. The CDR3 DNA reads TGCGCCAGCAGTATGGACAGGGGCTCGGGAAACACCATATATTTT.

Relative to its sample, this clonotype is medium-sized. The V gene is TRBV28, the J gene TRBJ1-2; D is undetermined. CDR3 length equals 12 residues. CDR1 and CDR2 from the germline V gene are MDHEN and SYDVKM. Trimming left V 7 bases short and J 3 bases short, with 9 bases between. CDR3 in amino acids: CASNGWDYGYTF. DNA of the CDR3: TGTGCCAGCAACGGGTGGGACTATGGCTACACCTTC.

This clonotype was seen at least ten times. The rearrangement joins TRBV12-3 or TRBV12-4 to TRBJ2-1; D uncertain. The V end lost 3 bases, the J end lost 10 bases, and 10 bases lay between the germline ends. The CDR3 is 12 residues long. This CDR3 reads CASSLNRQEQFF. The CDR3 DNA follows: TGTGCCAGCAGTTTGAATCGGCAAGAGCAGTTCTTC.

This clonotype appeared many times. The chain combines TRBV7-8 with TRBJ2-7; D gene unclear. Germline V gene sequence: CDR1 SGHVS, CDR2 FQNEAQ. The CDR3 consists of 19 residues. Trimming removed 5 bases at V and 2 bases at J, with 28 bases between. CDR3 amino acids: CASSQGVVLGFNPTYEQYF. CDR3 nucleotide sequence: TGTGCCAGCAGCCAAGGCGTTGTTCTGGGGTTTAACCCAACCTACGAGCAGTACTTC.

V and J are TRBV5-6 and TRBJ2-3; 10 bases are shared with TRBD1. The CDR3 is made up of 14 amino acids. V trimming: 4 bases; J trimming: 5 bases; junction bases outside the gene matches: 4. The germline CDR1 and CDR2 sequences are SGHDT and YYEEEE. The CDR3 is CASSRDRGGDTQYF. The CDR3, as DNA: TGTGCCAGCAGCCGGGACAGGGGTGGAGATACGCAGTATTTT.

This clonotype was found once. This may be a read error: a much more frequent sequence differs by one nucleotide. In nucleotides, the CDR3 is TGTGCCAGCAGCTTAGTCTCAGGGACGGGCGAGAAGTACTTC. It is translated as CASSLVSGTGEKYF. V is TRBV7-9 and J is TRBJ2-7; D possibly matches TRBD1 or TRBD2 (5 bases each). Germline CDR1 reads SEHNR; CDR2 reads FQNEAQ (reference sequence). The CDR3 has 14 residues.

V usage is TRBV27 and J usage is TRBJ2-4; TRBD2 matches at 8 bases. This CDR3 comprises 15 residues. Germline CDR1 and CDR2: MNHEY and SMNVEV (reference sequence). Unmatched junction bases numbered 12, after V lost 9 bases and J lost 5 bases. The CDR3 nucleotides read TGTGCCAGTTGGTCGCCACGGGGGGGAGAAAACATTCAGTACTTC. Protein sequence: CASWSPRGGENIQYF.

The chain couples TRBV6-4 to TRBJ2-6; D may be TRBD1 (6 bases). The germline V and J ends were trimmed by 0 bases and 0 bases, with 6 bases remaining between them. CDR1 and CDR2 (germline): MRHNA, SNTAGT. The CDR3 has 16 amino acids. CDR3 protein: CASSDSGGSGANVLTF. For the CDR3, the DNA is TGTGCCAGCAGTGACTCAGGGGGCTCTGGGGCCAACGTCCTGACTTTC.

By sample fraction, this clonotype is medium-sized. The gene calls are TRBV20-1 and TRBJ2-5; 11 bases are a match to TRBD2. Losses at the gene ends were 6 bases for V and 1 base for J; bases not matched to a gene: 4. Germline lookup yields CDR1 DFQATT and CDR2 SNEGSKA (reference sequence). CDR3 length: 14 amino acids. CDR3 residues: CSARLAGSQETQYF. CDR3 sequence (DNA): TGCAGTGCCCGACTAGCGGGGAGCCAAGAGACCCAGTACTTC.

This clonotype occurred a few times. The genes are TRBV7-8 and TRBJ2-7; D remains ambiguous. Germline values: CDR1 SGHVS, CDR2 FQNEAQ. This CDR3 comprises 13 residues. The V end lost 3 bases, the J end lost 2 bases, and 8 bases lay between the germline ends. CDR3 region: CASSFTQTYEQYF. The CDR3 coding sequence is TGTGCCAGCAGCTTTACACAGACCTACGAGCAGTACTTC.

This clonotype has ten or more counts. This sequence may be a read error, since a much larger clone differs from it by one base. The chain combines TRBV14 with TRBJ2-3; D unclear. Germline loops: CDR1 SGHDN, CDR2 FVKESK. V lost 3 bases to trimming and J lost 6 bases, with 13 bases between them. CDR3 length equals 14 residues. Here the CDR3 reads CASSQDPLTDTQYF. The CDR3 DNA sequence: TGTGCCAGCAGCCAGGACCCATTGACGGATACGCAGTATTTT.

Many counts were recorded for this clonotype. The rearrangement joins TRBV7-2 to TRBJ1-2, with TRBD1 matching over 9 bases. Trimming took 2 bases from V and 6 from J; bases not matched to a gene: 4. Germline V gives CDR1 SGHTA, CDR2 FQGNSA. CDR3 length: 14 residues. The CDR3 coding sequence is TGTGCCAGCAGCTTAAACAGGGGGCATGATGGCTACACCTTC. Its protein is CASSLNRGHDGYTF.

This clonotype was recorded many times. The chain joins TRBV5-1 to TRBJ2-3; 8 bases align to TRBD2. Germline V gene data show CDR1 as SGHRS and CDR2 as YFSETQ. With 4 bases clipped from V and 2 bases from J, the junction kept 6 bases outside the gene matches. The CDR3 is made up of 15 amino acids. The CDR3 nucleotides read TGCGCCAGCAGCCCTGGACTAGCTTACACAGATACGCAGTATTTT. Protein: CASSPGLAYTDTQYF.

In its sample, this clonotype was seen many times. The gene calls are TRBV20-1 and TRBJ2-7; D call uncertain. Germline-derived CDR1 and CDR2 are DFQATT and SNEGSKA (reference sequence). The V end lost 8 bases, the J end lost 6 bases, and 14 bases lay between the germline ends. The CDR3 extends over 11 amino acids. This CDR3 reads CSRLLTAEQYF. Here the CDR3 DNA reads TGCAGTCGCTTGCTTACGGCCGAGCAGTACTTC.